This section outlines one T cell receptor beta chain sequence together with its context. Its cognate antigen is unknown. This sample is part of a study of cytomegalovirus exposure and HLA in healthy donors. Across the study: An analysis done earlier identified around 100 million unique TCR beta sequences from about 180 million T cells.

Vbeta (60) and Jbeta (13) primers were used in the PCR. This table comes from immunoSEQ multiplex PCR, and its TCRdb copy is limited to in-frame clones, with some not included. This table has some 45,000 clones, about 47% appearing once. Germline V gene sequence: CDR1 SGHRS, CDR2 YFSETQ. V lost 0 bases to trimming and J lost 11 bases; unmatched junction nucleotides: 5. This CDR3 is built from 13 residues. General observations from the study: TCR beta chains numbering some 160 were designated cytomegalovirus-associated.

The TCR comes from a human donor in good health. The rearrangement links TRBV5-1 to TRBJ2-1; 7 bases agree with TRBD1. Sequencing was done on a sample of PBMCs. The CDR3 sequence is CASSLDPGQKQFF. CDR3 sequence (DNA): TGCGCCAGCAGCTTGGACCCGGGACAGAAGCAGTTCTTC.